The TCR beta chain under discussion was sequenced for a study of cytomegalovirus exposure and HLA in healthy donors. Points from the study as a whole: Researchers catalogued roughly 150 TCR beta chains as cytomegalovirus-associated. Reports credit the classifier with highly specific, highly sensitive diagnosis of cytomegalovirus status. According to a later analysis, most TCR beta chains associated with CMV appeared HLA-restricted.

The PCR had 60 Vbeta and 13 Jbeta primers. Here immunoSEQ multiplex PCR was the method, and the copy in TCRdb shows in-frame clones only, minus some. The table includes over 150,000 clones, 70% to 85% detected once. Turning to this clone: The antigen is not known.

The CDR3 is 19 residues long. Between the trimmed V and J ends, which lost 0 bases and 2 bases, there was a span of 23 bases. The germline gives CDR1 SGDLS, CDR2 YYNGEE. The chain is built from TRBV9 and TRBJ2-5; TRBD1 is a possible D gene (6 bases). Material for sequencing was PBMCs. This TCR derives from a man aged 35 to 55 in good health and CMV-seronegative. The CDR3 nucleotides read TGTGCCAGCAGCGTAGCTACAGGGTTCGGGGTTAGCGTGCAAGAGACCCAGTACTTC. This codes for CASSVATGFGVSVQETQYF.